The 22 T cell receptor beta chains given below trace back to one sample, sequenced in a study of blood T cells in healthy people across ages. A second PCR of about 7 to 12 cycles used a sample-barcoded 5' primer and a J-beta primer mix. One entry per CDR3 protein, called by TCRdb with MiXCR from the 5' RACE reads. The sample holds around 500,000 distinct CDR3 sequences; under 55% are singletons and the top ten take around 23%. Sample: blood. The receptor source for this set is a man older than 75 in good health.

This chain joins TRBV2 and TRBJ2-7, with TRBD1 as a possible D gene (6 bases). Germline V lookup: CDR1 SNHLY, CDR2 FYNNEI. The CDR3 is made up of 18 amino acids. V was trimmed by 4 bases and J by 0 bases, leaving 22 bases between them. CDR3 protein: CASSGTGGKKLSSYEQYF. The DNA of the CDR3 is TGTGCCAGCAGTGGGACTGGGGGCAAGAAATTGAGCTCCTACGAGCAGTACTTC.

This clonotype was detected only a few times. The chain has TRBV7-9 and TRBJ2-4; D may be TRBD2 (6 bases). The J call is uncertain, as TRBJ2-7 better fits the DNA end. The CDR3 consists of 14 residues. Looked up from germline, CDR1 is SEHNR and CDR2 is FQNEAQ (reference sequence). The DNA for the CDR3 is TGTGCCAGCACCTCGGAGGGGCGCCGAGGCGAGCAGTACTTC. Translating it yields CASTSEGRRGEQYF.

The chain joins TRBV7-2 to TRBJ1-4; maybe TRBD1 (5 bases). The germline V gene encodes CDR1 SGHTA and CDR2 FQGNSA. V lost 5 bases and J 6 bases, leaving 13 bases between the germline ends. CDR3 length equals 14 residues. CDR3 DNA: TGTGCCAGCAGCCAGGGCCCATCGGATGAAAAACTGTTTTTT. Its translation: CASSQGPSDEKLFF. The full variable domain, completed using reference TRBV7-2 and TRBJ1-4, is GAGVSQSPSNKVTEKGKDVELRCDPISGHTALYWYRQSLGQGLEFLIYFQGNSAPDKSGLPSDRFSAERTGGSVSTLTIQRTQQEDSAVYLCASSQGPSDEKLFFGSGTQLSVL.

V gene TRBV3-1 combines with J gene TRBJ2-4; D gene uncertain. The J call may be wrong; the DNA end is better matched by TRBJ2-7. Per the germline V gene, CDR1 is LGHDT and CDR2 is YNNKEL (reference sequence). The CDR3 spans 13 residues. The CDR3 DNA sequence: TGTGCCAGCAGCCAGGACCTAGCCTACGAGCAGTACTTC. It is translated as CASSQDLAYEQYF.

The chain combines TRBV12-3 or TRBV12-4 with TRBJ2-1; tentatively, D is TRBD1 or TRBD2 (5 bases each). V lost 5 bases and J 5 bases, leaving 13 bases between the germline ends. The CDR3 loop spans 14 amino acids. The CDR3 nucleotides are TGTGCCAGCAGTGTATTTGGGACCCACAATGAGCAGTTCTTC. It encodes CASSVFGTHNEQFF.

The chain couples TRBV12-5 to TRBJ1-5, with 8 bases lining up with TRBD1. The CDR3 is made up of 15 amino acids. V was pared by 0 bases and J by 6 bases, with 4 bases of the junction left unmatched. Germline-derived CDR1 and CDR2 are LGHNT and FRNRAP. CDR3 sequence (DNA): TGTGCTAGTGGTTTGGTAAGGGACAGGCCTCAGCCCCAGCATTTT. This encodes CASGLVRDRPQPQHF.

About this clonotype: A read error may be the cause here, since a much bigger clone is one base away. This chain uses TRBV2 with TRBJ2-1; D is unresolved. Germline assignment: CDR1 SNHLY and CDR2 FYNNEI. The CDR3 covers 14 residues. Written as DNA, the CDR3 is TGTGCCAGCAGTGAAATGGTTAGCTTCGATGAGCAGGTCTTC. Translating it yields CASSEMVSFDEQVF.

This clonotype occurred a few times. The chain recombines TRBV7-9 with TRBJ2-7; 7 bases are shared with TRBD1. V lost 4 bases to trimming and J lost 2 bases; unmatched junction nucleotides: 8. The CDR3 is made up of 15 amino acids. Germline CDR1 is SEHNR and CDR2 is FQNEAQ (reference sequence). CDR3 loop: CASSSDRSNPYEQYF. CDR3 sequence (DNA): TGTGCCAGCAGCTCGGACAGGTCTAACCCCTACGAGCAGTACTTC.

This clonotype has a handful of counts. V gene TRBV6-5 combines with J gene TRBJ2-4; perhaps TRBD1 as D (6 bases). Trimming left V 2 bases short and J 0 bases short, with 11 bases between. The CDR3 spans 16 residues. Germline lookup yields CDR1 MNHEY and CDR2 SVGAGI. In DNA, the CDR3 is TGTGCCAGCAGTTACGGGGGCGGCGGAGCCAAAAACATTCAGTACTTC. It encodes CASSYGGGGAKNIQYF.

This clonotype was seen only a few times. V usage is TRBV10-3 and J usage is TRBJ2-1, with D perhaps TRBD1 or TRBD2 (5 bases each). V was cut by 6 bases and J by 5 bases, with 11 bases left in between. The CDR3 contains 13 residues. Per germline, CDR1 ENHRY and CDR2 SYGVKD. CDR3 residues: CAISRDGDNEQFF. Written as DNA, the CDR3 is TGTGCCATCAGCAGGGACGGAGACAATGAGCAGTTCTTC.

The chain combines TRBV20-1 with TRBJ1-5; TRBD1 aligns across 11 bases. V shed 2 bases, J shed 5 bases, and the junction held 5 bases outside the gene matches. Germline V gene data show CDR1 as DFQATT and CDR2 as SNEGSKA (reference sequence). The CDR3 consists of 15 residues. The CDR3 spells CSARRTGGGDQPQHF. CDR3 coding DNA: TGCAGTGCTAGAAGGACAGGGGGCGGTGATCAGCCCCAGCATTTT.

A remark on this clonotype: A much larger clone lies one base from this, so it may be a read error. The gene calls are TRBV6-2 or TRBV6-3 and TRBJ2-1; D remains ambiguous. This CDR3 has 13 amino acids. The V and J ends lost 5 bases and 5 bases respectively, with 10 bases between them. Germline CDR1 reads MNHEY; CDR2 reads SVGEGT. Here the CDR3 DNA reads TGTGCCAGCAGTGTTATGGTACACAATGAGCAGTTCTTC. Its protein product is CASSVMVHNEQFF.

The chain couples TRBV20-1 to TRBJ2-3; 8 bases fit TRBD2. Trimming at V came to 5 bases and at J to 7 bases, leaving 5 bases not matched to a gene. CDR1 is DFQATT and CDR2 is SNEGSKA in the germline V gene (reference sequence). The CDR3 spans 12 residues. This chain's CDR3 is CSASGTSNTQYF. As DNA, the CDR3 is TGCAGTGCTTCCGGGACTAGTAATACGCAGTATTTT.

This clonotype showed up just a few times. The chain uses TRBV4-1 and TRBJ2-1, with D possibly TRBD2 on 7 matching bases. The CDR3 covers 17 residues. The germline V gene has CDR1 MGHRA and CDR2 YSYEKL. Trimming left V 3 bases short and J 0 bases short, with 15 bases between. This chain's CDR3 is CASSHPGASGSYNEQFF. CDR3 sequence (DNA): TGCGCCAGCAGCCACCCGGGGGCTAGCGGCTCCTACAATGAGCAGTTCTTC.

On this clonotype itself: A read error is possible here, since a much larger clone lies one base away. The rearrangement links TRBV6-5 to TRBJ1-1; a possible D gene is TRBD1 (5 bases). There are 13 residues in the CDR3. Trimming stripped 5 bases from V and 7 bases from J, with 14 bases between. Germline V lookup: CDR1 MNHEY, CDR2 SVGAGI. CDR3 in amino acids: CASSGAGGLEAFF. The CDR3 DNA reads TGTGCCAGCAGTGGGGCGGGGGGACTTGAAGCTTTCTTT.

This clonotype was observed a handful of times. Written as DNA, the CDR3 is TGCAGTGCTAGACTGGGGGGGAGCAATCAGCCCCAGCATTTT. Translated: CSARLGGSNQPQHF. The genes are TRBV20-1 and TRBJ1-5, with D maybe TRBD1 (5 bases). Trimming stripped 2 bases from V and 1 base from J, with 9 bases between. The germline CDR1 and CDR2 sequences are DFQATT and SNEGSKA (reference sequence). CDR3 length equals 14 residues.

As DNA, the CDR3 is TGTGCCAGTAAAAAAGGGACTAGCTCCTACAATGAGCAGTTCTTC. The encoded protein is CASKKGTSSYNEQFF. This chain links TRBV2 with TRBJ2-1; TRBD2 matches at 8 bases. This CDR3 comprises 15 residues. The V gene end was trimmed by 9 bases and the J gene end by 0 bases; junction bases not matched to a gene: 7. CDR1 is SNHLY and CDR2 is FYNNEI in the germline V gene.

This clonotype was recorded at least ten times. V and J are TRBV6-6 and TRBJ2-5; the D gene is possibly TRBD2 (5 bases). Germline CDR1 reads MNHNY; CDR2 reads SVGAGI (reference sequence). The V end lost 0 bases, the J end lost 5 bases, and 7 bases lay between the germline ends. The CDR3 runs to 13 residues. CDR3 nucleotide sequence: TGTGCCAGCAGTTACTCGTGGAGGGAGACCCAGTACTTC. Its translation is CASSYSWRETQYF.

This clonotype has ten or more counts. J is TRBJ1-1 and V is TRBV6-5, with a possible D match to TRBD1 (6 bases). Trimming left V 6 bases short and J 5 bases short, with 13 bases between. The CDR3 is 13 amino acids. Germline CDR1 reads MNHEY; CDR2 reads SVGAGI. CDR3 loop: CASRKGGTTEAFF. The CDR3 DNA is TGTGCCAGCAGGAAGGGAGGGACAACTGAAGCTTTCTTT.

This chain connects TRBV7-2 to TRBJ1-2; D unresolved. Germline CDR1 and CDR2: SGHTA and FQGNSA. CDR3 size: 14 residues. With 0 bases removed from V and 8 bases from J, the gap between germline ends came to 13 bases. The CDR3 bases are TGTGCCAGCAGCTTAGCGACCCTACTGGGAGGCTACACCTTC. Translated, it gives CASSLATLLGGYTF.

CDR3 protein: CASSVVGRSGTDTQYF. The CDR3 DNA reads as TGTGCCAGCAGCGTAGTTGGGAGATCGGGCACAGATACGCAGTATTTT. The J gene is TRBJ2-3, the V gene TRBV9, with D possibly TRBD2 on 5 matching bases. CDR1 SGDLS and CDR2 YYNGEE come from the germline V gene. This CDR3 region has 16 residues. Trimming took 0 bases from V and 1 from J, leaving 12 bases between them. The whole variable domain, remainder taken from reference TRBV9 and TRBJ2-3, is DSGVTQTPKHLITATGQRVTLRCSPRSGDLSVYWYQQSLDQGLQFLIQYYNGEERAKGNILERFSAQQFPDLHSELNLSSLELGDSALYFCASSVVGRSGTDTQYFGPGTRLTVL.

The table lists this clonotype with a count of one. Relative to the germline gene, one junction end is altered; a read error may explain this. The chain is built from TRBV4-3 and TRBJ2-7, with D unclear. The J call is doubtful: the DNA matches TRBJ2-5 better. CDR1 and CDR2 from the germline V gene are LGHNA and YSLEER. The CDR3 consists of 13 residues. CDR3: CASSREIQGTQYF. The CDR3 nucleotides are TGCGCCAGCAGCCGTGAGATTCAAGGGACCCAGTACTTC.